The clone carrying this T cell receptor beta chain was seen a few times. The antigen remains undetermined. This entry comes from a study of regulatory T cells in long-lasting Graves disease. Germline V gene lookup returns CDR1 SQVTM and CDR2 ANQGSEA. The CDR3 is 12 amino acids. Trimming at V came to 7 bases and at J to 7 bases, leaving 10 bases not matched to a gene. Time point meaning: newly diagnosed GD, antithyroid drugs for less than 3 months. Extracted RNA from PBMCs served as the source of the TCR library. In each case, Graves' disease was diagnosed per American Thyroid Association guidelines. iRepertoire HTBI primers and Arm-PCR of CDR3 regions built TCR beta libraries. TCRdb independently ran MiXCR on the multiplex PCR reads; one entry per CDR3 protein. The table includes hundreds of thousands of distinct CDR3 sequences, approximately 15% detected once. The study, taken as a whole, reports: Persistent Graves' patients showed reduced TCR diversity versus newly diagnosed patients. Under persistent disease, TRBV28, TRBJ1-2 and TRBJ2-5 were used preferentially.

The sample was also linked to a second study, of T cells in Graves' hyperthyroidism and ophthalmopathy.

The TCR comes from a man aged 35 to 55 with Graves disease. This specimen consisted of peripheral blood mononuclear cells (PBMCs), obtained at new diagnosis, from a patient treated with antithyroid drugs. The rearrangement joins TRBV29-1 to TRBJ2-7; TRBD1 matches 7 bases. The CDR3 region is CSALNRGGEQYF. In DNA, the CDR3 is TGCAGCGCTTTAAACAGGGGCGGGGAGCAGTACTTC.